Shown below are 12 T cell receptor beta chains from a single sample sequenced in a study of cytomegalovirus exposure and HLA in healthy donors. Vbeta (60) and Jbeta (13) primers were used in the PCR. Assay used: immunoSEQ multiplex PCR; TCRdb lists only in-frame clones, some missing. The sample consists of 95,000 to 150,000 clones, 10% to 13% of them appearing once. Sequencing used PBMCs. The receptors come from a woman under 30 in good health and CMV-seropositive.

This clone was counted a few times. V gene TRBV4-1 combines with J gene TRBJ2-7; tentatively, D is TRBD2 (5 bases). CDR1 and CDR2 (germline): MGHRA, YSYEKL. V lost 1 base and J 1 base, leaving 11 bases between the germline ends. This CDR3 is built from 15 residues. The CDR3 is CASSQGLASSYEQYF. Here the CDR3 DNA reads TGCGCCAGCAGCCAAGGGCTAGCATCTTCCTACGAGCAGTACTTC.

In its sample, this clone was seen a few times. CDR3 residues: CAISSSGNTDTQYF. CDR3 in DNA: TGTGCCATCAGCTCCAGCGGGAACACAGATACGCAGTATTTT. This chain uses TRBV10-3 with TRBJ2-3; 7 positions agree with TRBD2. This CDR3 region has 14 residues. The V and J ends lost 6 bases and 2 bases, in that order; junction bases with no gene match: 5. CDR1 and CDR2 from the germline V gene are ENHRY and SYGVKD.

This clone showed up just a few times. This chain uses TRBV11-2 with TRBJ2-7, with 7 bases fitting TRBD2. Germline assignment: CDR1 SGHAT and CDR2 FQNNGV. Germline trimming cut 5 bases from V and 9 bases from J; bases unmatched to any gene: 22. This CDR3 has 17 residues. The CDR3 DNA sequence: TGTGCCAGCAGCCCGCGAACTCCGTTTAGCGGGCCCCCTAGGCAGTACTTC. It encodes CASSPRTPFSGPPRQYF.

The rearrangement uses TRBV9 and TRBJ2-6; 8 bases agree with TRBD1. Germline lookup yields CDR1 SGDLS and CDR2 YYNGEE. Trimming cost V 3 bases and J 0 bases; bases outside gene matches: 8. The CDR3 runs 18 residues. The CDR3 bases are TGTGCCAGCAGCGCCCAAACAGGGGGAATCTCTGGGGCCAACGTCCTGACTTTC. Protein: CASSAQTGGISGANVLTF. The variable domain in full, with the rest retrieved from reference TRBV9 and TRBJ2-6, is DSGVTQTPKHLITATGQRVTLRCSPRSGDLSVYWYQQSLDQGLQFLIQYYNGEERAKGNILERFSAQQFPDLHSELNLSSLELGDSALYFCASSAQTGGISGANVLTFGAGSRLTVL.

V usage is TRBV2 and J usage is TRBJ1-1; D is possibly TRBD1 (6 bases). V lost 6 bases, J lost 0 bases, and 11 bases lay in between. The V gene's germline CDR1 is SNHLY and CDR2 FYNNEI. The CDR3 covers 14 residues. Here the CDR3 reads CASSPDSLNTEAFF. The CDR3 DNA follows: TGTGCCAGCAGCCCGGACAGCCTGAACACTGAAGCTTTCTTT.

This clone showed up just a few times. This chain links TRBV10-3 with TRBJ1-1, with D unclear. The V and J ends lost 11 bases and 4 bases respectively, with 17 bases between them. The CDR3 is 13 amino acids. The germline V gene encodes CDR1 ENHRY and CDR2 SYGVKD. The CDR3 region is CAFRQLESTEAFF. CDR3 bases: TGTGCCTTTCGACAACTTGAAAGCACTGAAGCTTTCTTT.

This chain uses TRBV4-1 with TRBJ2-1; 8 nucleotides line up with TRBD1. The V gene's germline CDR1 is MGHRA and CDR2 YSYEKL. The length of the CDR3 is 14 residues. Trimming took 5 bases from V and 8 from J; bases not matched to a gene: 8. CDR3: CASSYYDRGDEQFF. The CDR3 nucleotides read TGCGCCAGCAGCTATTACGACAGGGGCGATGAGCAGTTCTTC.

This chain connects TRBV10-3 to TRBJ2-7, with 9 bases fitting TRBD1. This CDR3 is built from 13 residues. CDR1 and CDR2 from the germline V gene are ENHRY and SYGVKD. V trimming: 10 bases; J trimming: 6 bases; junction bases outside the gene matches: 10. The CDR3 is CATNSDRGSEQYF. In nucleotides, the CDR3 is TGTGCCACCAACTCGGACAGGGGATCCGAGCAGTACTTC.

This clone came up a few times. The chain joins TRBV6-6 to TRBJ2-2, with a weak D call TRBD2 (6 bases). Per the germline V gene, CDR1 is MNHNY and CDR2 is SVGAGI (reference sequence). Between the trimmed V and J ends, which lost 8 bases and 6 bases, there was a span of 7 bases. The CDR3 runs 11 residues. The CDR3 sequence: CASPGAGELFF. Here the CDR3 DNA reads TGTGCCAGCCCGGGAGCCGGGGAGCTGTTTTTT.

The chain uses TRBV10-1 and TRBJ2-7, with a tentative D call TRBD1 (5 bases). This CDR3 is 11 amino acids long. V was trimmed by 10 bases and J by 4 bases, leaving 11 bases between them. CDR1 is WNHNN and CDR2 is SYGVQD in the germline V gene (reference sequence). CDR3 loop: CANSDRYEQYF. For the CDR3, the DNA is TGCGCCAACTCAGACAGATACGAGCAGTACTTC.

V and J are TRBV6-5 and TRBJ2-7; 8 positions match TRBD2. This CDR3 has 15 amino acids. V was clipped by 1 base and J by 2 bases; unmatched bases: 4. Germline values: CDR1 MNHEY, CDR2 SVGAGI. This CDR3 is CASSYLSGGAYEQYF. The CDR3 nucleotides are TGTGCCAGCAGTTACTTGTCGGGAGGGGCCTACGAGCAGTACTTC.

This sequence joins TRBV6-1 and TRBJ2-2; 7 positions agree with TRBD2. The CDR3 is 15 amino acids. V shed 4 bases and J 2 bases; nucleotides not matched to a gene: 4. Germline V gene data show CDR1 as MNHNS and CDR2 as SASEGT. The CDR3 nucleotides read TGTGCCAGCAGTGCCCGACTAGCTAACACCGGGGAGCTGTTTTTT. As protein: CASSARLANTGELFF.